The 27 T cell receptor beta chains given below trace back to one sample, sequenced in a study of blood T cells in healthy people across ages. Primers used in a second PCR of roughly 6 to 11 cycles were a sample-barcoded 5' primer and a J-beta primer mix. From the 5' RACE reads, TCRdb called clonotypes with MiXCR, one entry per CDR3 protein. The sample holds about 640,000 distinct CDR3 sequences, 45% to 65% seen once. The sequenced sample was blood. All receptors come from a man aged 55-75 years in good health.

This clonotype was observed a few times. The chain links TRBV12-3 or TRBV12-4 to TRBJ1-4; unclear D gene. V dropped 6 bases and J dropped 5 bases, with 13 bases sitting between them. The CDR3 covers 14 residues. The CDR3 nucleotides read TGTGCCAGCAGAAATAGCGACCTCAATGAAAAACTGTTTTTT. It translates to CASRNSDLNEKLFF.

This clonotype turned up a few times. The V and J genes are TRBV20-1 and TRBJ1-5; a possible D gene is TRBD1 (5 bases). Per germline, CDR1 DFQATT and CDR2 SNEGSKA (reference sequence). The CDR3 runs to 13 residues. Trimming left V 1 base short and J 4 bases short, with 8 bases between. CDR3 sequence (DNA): TGCAGTGCTAGAGGGGGCGGGAATCAGCCCCAGCATTTT. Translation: CSARGGGNQPQHF.

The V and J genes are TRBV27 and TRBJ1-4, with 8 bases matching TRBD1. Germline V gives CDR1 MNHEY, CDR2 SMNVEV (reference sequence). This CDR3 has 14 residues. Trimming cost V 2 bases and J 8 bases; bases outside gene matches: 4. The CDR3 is CASSLGRGREKLFF. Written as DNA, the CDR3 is TGTGCCAGCAGTTTAGGCAGGGGGCGAGAAAAACTGTTTTTT. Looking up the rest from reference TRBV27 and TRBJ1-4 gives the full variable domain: EAQVTQNPRYLITVTGKKLTVTCSQNMNHEYMSWYRQDPGLGLRQIYYSMNVEVTDKGDVPEGYKVSRKEKRNFPLILESPSPNQTSLYFCASSLGRGREKLFFGSGTQLSVL.

The CDR3 DNA is TGCGCCAGCAGCTTGGAGGGGACAGGGGGCCACGAGCAGTACTTC. It encodes CASSLEGTGGHEQYF. This chain connects TRBV5-1 to TRBJ2-7, with 12 bases aligning to TRBD1. CDR3 length: 15 amino acids. The V gene end was trimmed by 0 bases and the J gene end by 5 bases; junction bases not matched to a gene: 3. The V gene's germline CDR1 is SGHRS and CDR2 YFSETQ.

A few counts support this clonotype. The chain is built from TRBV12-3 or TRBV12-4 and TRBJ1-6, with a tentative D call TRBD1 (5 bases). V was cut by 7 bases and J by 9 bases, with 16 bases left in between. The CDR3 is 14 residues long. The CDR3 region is CASTAGTEGSPLHF. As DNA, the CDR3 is TGTGCCAGCACCGCCGGGACGGAAGGTTCACCCCTCCACTTT.

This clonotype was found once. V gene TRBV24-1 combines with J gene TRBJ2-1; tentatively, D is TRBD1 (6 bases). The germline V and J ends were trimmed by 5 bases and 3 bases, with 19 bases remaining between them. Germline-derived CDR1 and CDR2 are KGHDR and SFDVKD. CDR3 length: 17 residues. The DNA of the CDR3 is TGTGCCACCAGTGTTAGGAGCACAGGGATTTTCTACAATGAGCAGTTCTTC. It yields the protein CATSVRSTGIFYNEQFF.

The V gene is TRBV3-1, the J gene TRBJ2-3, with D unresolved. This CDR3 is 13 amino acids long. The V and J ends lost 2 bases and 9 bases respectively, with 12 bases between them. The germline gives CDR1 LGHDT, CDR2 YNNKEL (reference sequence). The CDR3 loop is CASSQMVQQTQYF. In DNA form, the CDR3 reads TGTGCCAGCAGCCAAATGGTCCAGCAGACGCAGTATTTT.

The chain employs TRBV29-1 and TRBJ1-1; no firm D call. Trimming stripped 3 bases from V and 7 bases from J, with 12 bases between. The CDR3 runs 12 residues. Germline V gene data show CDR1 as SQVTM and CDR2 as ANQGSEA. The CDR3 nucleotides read TGCAGCGTTGATCCGCAGGCTGATGAAGCTTTCTTT. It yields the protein CSVDPQADEAFF.

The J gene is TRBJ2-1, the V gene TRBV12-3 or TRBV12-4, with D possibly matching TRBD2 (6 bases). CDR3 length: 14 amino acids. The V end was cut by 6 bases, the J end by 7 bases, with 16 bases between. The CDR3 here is CASSKLLADNEQFF. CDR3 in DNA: TGTGCCAGCAGCAAACTACTAGCAGATAATGAGCAGTTCTTC.

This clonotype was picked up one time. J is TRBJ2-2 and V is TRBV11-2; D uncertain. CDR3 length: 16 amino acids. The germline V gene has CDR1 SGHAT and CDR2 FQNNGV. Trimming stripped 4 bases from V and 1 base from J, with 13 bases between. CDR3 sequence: CASSSLDLMNTGELFF. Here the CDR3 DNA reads TGTGCCAGCAGCTCCCTGGACCTCATGAACACCGGGGAGCTGTTTTTT.

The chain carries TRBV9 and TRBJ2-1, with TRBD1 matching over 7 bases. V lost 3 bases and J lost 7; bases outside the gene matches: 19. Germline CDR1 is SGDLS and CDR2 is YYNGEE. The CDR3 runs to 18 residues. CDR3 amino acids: CASSAALSGGREYNEQFF. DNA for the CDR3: TGTGCCAGCAGCGCCGCTCTTTCAGGGGGAAGGGAGTATAATGAGCAGTTCTTC.

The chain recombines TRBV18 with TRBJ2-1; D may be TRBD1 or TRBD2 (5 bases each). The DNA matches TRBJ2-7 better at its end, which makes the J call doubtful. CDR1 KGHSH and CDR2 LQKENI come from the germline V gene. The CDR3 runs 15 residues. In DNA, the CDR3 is TGTGCCAGCTCACGGACGGGGCTATCGTACAATGAGCAGTACTTC. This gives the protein CASSRTGLSYNEQYF.

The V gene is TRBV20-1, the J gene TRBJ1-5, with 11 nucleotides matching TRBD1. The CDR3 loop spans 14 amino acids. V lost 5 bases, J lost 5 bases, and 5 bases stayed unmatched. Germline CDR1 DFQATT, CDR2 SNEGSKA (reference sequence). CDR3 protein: CSALGQGAHQPQHF. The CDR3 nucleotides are TGCAGTGCTCTCGGACAGGGGGCTCATCAGCCCCAGCATTTT.

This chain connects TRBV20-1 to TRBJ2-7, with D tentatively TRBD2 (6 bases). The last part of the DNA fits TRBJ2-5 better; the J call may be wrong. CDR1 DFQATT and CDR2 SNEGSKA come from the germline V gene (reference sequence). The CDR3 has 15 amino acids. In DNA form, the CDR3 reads TGCAGTGCTAGGTCTGCGACTAGTGATCGGGGGACCCAGTACTTC. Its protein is CSARSATSDRGTQYF.

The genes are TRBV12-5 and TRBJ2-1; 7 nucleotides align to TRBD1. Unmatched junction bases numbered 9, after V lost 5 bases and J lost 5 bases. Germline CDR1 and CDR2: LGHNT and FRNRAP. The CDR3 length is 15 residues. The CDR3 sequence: CASGPRGQLNNEQFF. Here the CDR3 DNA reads TGTGCTAGTGGTCCTAGGGGACAGCTGAACAATGAGCAGTTCTTC.

The CDR3: CASSLSQGDQPQHF. CDR3 nucleotide sequence: TGCGCCAGCAGTCTTTCACAGGGAGATCAGCCCCAGCATTTT. The chain links TRBV5-1 to TRBJ1-5, with D possibly matching TRBD1 (6 bases). The ends were cut back, 5 bases at V and 5 bases at J, with 14 bases in the middle. This CDR3 spans 14 amino acids. CDR1 SGHRS and CDR2 YFSETQ come from the germline V gene.

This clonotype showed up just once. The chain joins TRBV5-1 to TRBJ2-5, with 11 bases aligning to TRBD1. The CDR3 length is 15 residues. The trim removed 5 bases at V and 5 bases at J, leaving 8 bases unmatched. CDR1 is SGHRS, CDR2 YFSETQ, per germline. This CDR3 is CASRGSGQGGETQYF. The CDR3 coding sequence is TGCGCCAGCAGAGGATCGGGACAGGGGGGTGAGACCCAGTACTTC.

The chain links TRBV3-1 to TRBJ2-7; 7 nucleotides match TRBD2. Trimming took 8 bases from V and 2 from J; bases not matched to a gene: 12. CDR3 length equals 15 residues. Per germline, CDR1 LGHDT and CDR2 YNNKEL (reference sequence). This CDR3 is CASAPGLAATYEQYF. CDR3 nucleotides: TGTGCCAGCGCGCCGGGCCTAGCGGCCACCTACGAGCAGTACTTC.

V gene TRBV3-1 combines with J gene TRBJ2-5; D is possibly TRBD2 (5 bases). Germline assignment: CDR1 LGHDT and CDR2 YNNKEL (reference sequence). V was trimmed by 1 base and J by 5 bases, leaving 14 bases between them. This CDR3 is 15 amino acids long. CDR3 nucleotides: TGTGCCAGCAGCCAAGGAGGGAAGGGCTGGGAGACCCAGTACTTC. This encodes CASSQGGKGWETQYF.

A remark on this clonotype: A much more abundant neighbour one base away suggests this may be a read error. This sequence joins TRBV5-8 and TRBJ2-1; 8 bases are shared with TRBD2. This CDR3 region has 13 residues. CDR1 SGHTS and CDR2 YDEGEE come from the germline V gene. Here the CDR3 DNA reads TGTGCCGGCAGCGCCGGACTAGCTCGAGAGCAGTTCTTC. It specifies CAGSAGLAREQFF.

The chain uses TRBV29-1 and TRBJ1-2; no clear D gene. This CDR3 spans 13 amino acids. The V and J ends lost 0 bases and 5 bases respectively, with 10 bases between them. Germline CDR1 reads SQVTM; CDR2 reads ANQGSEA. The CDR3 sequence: CSVEDRRDYGYTF. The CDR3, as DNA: TGCAGCGTTGAAGATCGCAGAGATTATGGCTACACCTTC.

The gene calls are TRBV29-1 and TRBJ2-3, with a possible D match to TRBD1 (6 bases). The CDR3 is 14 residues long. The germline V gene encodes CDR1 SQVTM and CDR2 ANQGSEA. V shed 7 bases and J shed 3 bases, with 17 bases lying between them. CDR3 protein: CSGCPSGATDTQYF. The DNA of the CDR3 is TGCAGCGGTTGCCCATCAGGGGCGACAGATACGCAGTATTTT.

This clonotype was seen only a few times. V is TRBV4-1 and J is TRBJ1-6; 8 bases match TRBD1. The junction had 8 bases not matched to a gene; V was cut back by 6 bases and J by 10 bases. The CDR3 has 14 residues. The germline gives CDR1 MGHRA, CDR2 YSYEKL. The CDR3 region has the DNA TGCGCCAGCAGACGGACAGGGACAGGATCACCCCTCCACTTT. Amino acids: CASRRTGTGSPLHF.

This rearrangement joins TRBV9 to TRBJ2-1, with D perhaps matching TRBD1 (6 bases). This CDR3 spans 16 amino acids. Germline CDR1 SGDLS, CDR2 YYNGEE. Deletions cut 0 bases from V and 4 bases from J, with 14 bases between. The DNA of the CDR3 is TGTGCCAGCAGCGTAGCCCTCCGGACAGTTTACAATGAGCAGTTCTTC. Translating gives CASSVALRTVYNEQFF.

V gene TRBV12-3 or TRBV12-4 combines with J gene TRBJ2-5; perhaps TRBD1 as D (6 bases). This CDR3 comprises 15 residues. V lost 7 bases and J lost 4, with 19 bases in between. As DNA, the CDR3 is TGTGCCAGCAACCCAGGGGTGGGGGCGAGAGAGACCCAGTACTTC. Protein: CASNPGVGARETQYF.

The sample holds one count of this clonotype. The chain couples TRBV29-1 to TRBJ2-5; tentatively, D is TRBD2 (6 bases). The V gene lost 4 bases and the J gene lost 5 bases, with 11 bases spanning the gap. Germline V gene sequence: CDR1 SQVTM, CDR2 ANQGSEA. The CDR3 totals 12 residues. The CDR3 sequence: CSVVGGAETQYF. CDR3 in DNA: TGCAGCGTTGTTGGCGGGGCGGAGACCCAGTACTTC. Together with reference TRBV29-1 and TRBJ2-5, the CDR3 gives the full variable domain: SAVISQKPSRDICQRGTSLTIQCQVDSQVTMMFWYRQQPGQSLTLIATANQGSEATYESGFVIDKFPISRPNLTFSTLTVSNMSPEDSSIYLCSVVGGAETQYFGPGTRLLVL.

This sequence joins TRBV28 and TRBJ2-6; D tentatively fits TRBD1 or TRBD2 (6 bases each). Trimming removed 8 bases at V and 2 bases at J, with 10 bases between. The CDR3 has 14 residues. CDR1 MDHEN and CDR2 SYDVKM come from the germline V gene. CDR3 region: CASLRGPGANVLTF. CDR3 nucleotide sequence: TGTGCCAGCCTCCGGGGGCCTGGGGCCAACGTCCTGACTTTC.